This record covers a single T cell receptor (beta chain). The data are from a study of type 1 and type 2 diabetes patients. About the study: CD4+ or CD8+ T cells were positively selected from PBMCs with microbeads.

The PCR template was genomic DNA. Amplification of the beta chain CDR3 used 30 forward and 13 reverse multiplex primers. MiXCR, applied by TCRdb to the multiplex PCR reads, yields one record per CDR3 protein. The sample lists about 270,000 distinct CDR3 sequences; around 47% were seen once. The CDR3 is 14 amino acids. Germline V CDR1 and CDR2: MGHDK, SYGVNS. V was clipped by 3 bases and J by 6 bases; unmatched bases: 7. The receptor was derived from a man between 18 and 29 years old with type 2 diabetes. The source material was peripheral blood mononuclear cells (PBMCs). This chain uses TRBV25-1 with TRBJ1-2; 7 bases are shared with TRBD1. The CDR3 loop reads CASSDGTAYNGYTF. CDR3 sequence (DNA): TGTGCCAGCAGTGACGGGACAGCCTATAATGGCTACACCTTC.